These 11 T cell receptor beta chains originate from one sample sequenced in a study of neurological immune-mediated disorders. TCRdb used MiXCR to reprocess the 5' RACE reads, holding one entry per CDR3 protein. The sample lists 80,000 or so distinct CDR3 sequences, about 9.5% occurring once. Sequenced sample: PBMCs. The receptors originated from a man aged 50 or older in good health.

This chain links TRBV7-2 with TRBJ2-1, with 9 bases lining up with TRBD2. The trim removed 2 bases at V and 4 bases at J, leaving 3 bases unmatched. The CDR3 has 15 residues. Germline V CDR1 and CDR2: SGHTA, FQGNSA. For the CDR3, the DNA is TGTGCCAGCAGCTTACAGCGGGGGGTGTACAATGAGCAGTTCTTC. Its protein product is CASSLQRGVYNEQFF.

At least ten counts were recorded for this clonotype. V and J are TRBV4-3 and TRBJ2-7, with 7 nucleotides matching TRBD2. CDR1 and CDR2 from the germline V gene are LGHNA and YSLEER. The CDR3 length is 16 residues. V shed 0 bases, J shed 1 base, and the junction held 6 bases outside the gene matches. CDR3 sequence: CASSQDRLAVSYEQYF. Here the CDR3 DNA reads TGCGCCAGCAGCCAAGATAGGCTAGCGGTGTCCTACGAGCAGTACTTC.

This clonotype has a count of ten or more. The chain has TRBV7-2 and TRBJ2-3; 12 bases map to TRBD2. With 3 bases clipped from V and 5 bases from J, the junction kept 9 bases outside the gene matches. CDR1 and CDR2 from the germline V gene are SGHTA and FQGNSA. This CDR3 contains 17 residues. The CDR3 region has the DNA TGTGCCAGCAGCTTTCGTTCTAGCGGGGGGGCAGTAGATACGCAGTATTTT. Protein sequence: CASSFRSSGGAVDTQYF.

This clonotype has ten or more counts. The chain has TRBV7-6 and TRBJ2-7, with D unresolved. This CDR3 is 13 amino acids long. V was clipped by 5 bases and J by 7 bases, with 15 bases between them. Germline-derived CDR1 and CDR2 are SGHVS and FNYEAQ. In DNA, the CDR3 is TGTGCCAGCAGCCCCAACTCTGAAGAAGAGCAGTACTTC. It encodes CASSPNSEEEQYF.

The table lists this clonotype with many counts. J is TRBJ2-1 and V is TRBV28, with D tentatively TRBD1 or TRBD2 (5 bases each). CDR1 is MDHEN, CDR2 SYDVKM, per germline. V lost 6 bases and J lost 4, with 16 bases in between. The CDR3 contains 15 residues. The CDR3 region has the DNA TGTGCCAGCAGACCCTCGCCGGGACCTTACAATGAGCAGTTCTTC. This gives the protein CASRPSPGPYNEQFF.

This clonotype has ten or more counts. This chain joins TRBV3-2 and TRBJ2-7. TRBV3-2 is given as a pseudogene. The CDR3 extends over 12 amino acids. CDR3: CASSQETYEQYF. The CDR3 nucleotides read TGTGCCAGCAGCCAAGAAACCTACGAGCAGTACTTC.

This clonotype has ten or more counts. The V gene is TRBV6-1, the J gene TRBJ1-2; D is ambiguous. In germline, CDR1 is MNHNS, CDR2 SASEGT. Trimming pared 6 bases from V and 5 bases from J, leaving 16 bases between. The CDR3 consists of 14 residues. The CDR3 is CASRGLVRGYGYTF. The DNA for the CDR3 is TGTGCCAGCAGGGGTCTGGTCCGAGGGTATGGCTACACCTTC.

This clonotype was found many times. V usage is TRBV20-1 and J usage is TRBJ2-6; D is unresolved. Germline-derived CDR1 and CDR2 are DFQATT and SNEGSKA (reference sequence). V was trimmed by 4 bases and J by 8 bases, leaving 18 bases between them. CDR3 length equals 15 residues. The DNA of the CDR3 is TGCAGTGCTACCCCCCGGACGAAAGGAACCAACGTCCTGACTTTC. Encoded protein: CSATPRTKGTNVLTF.

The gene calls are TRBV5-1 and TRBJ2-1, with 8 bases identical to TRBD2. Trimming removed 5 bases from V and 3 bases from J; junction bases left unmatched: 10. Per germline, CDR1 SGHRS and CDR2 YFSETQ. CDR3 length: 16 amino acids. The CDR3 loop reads CASRLSVSGGYNEQFF. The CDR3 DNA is TGCGCCAGCAGGTTATCCGTGAGCGGGGGCTACAATGAGCAGTTCTTC.

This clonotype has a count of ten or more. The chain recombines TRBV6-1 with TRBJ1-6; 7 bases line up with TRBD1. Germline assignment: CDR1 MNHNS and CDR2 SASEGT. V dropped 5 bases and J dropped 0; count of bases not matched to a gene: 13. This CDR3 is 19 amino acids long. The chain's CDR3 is CASSYNQGVLGSYNSPLHF. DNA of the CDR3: TGTGCCAGCAGTTACAATCAGGGGGTGTTGGGCTCCTATAATTCACCCCTCCACTTT.

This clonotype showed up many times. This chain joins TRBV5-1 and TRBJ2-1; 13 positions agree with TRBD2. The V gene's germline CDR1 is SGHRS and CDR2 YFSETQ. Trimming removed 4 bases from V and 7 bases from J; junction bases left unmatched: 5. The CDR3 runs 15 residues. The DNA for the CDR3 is TGCGCCAGCAGCATTACTAGCGGGAGGGGTAATGAGCAGTTCTTC. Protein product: CASSITSGRGNEQFF. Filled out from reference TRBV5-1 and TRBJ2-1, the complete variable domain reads KAGVTQTPRYLIKTRGQQVTLSCSPISGHRSVSWYQQTPGQGLQFLFEYFSETQRNKGNFPGRFSGRQFSNSRSEMNVSTLELGDSALYLCASSITSGRGNEQFFGPGTRLTVL.